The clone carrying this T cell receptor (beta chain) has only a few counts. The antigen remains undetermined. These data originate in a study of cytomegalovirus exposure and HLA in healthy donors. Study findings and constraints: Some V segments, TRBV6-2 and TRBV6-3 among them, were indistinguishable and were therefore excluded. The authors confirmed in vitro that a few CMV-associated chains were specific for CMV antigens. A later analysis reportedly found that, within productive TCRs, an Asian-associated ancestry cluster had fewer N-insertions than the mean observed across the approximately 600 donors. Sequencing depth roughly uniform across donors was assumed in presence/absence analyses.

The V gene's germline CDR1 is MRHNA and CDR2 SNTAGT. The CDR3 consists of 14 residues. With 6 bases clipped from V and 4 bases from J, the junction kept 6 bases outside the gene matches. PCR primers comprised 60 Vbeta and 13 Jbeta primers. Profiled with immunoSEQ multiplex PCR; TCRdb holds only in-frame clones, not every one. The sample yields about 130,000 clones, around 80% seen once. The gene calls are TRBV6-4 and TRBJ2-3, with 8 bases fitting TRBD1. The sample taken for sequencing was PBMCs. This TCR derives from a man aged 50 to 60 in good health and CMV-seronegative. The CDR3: CASSELQGADTQYF. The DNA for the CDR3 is TGTGCCAGCAGCGAACTACAGGGGGCAGATACGCAGTATTTT.